The table lists the clone carrying this TCR beta chain with a count of one. Its antigen is currently unknown. Germline assignment: CDR1 SGHVS and CDR2 FQNEAQ. Trimming took 5 bases from V and 3 from J, leaving 10 bases between them. This CDR3 comprises 13 residues. This table comes from immunoSEQ multiplex PCR, and its TCRdb copy is limited to in-frame clones, with some not included. The table lists more than 35,000 clones, over 80% of them singletons. These data come from a study of regulatory and conventional T cells in RAG deficiency. Notes on the study in general: Omenn syndrome and CID/AS patients had around 100-fold fewer unique Treg TCR beta sequences, versus 9.5 to 10-fold elsewhere. Shorter CDR3s in all patient subsets; >80% Treg-Tconv overlap in Omenn.

Genomic DNA came from blood conventional CD4+ T cells gated CD25-low CD127-high. In addition, the sample was reused for a study of regulatory T cells. From that second work: The PCR used 52 TRBV and 13 TRBJ primers.

Input material: CD4+ effector T cells sorted from blood. This receptor was taken from a human donor in good health. V gene TRBV7-8 combines with J gene TRBJ1-2; no definite D call. The CDR3 loop is CASSRRLDYGYTF. The CDR3 coding sequence is TGTGCCAGCAGCCGAAGGCTAGACTATGGCTACACCTTC.